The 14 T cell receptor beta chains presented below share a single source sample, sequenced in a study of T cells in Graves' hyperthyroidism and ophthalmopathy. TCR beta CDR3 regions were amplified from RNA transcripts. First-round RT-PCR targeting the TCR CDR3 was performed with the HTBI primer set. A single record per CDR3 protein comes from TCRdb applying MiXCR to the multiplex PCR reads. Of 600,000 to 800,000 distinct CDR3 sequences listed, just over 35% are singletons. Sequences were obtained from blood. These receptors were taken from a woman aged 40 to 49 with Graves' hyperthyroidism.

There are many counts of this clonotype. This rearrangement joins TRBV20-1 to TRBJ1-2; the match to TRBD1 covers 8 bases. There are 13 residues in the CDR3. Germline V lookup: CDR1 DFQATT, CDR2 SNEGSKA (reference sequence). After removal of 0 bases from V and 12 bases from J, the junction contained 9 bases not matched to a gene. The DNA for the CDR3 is TGCAGTGCTAGAGATCGTCGGGCAGGGGGCCACACCTTC. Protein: CSARDRRAGGHTF.

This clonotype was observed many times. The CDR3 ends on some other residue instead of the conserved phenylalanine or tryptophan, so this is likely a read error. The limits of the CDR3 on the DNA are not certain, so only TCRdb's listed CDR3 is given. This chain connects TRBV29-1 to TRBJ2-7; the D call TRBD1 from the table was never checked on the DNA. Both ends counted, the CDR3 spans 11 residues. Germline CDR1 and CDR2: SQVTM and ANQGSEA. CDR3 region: CSVGQGARVIL.

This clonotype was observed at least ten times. CDR3 nucleotide sequence: TGCAGTGCTGACCCCGGGACTACTAACTATGGCTACACCTTC. It translates to CSADPGTTNYGYTF. J is TRBJ1-2 and V is TRBV20-1, with D possibly TRBD1 on 5 matching bases. Germline loops: CDR1 DFQATT, CDR2 SNEGSKA (reference sequence). The CDR3 consists of 14 residues. V gave up 5 bases and J gave up 0 bases, with 13 bases separating them.

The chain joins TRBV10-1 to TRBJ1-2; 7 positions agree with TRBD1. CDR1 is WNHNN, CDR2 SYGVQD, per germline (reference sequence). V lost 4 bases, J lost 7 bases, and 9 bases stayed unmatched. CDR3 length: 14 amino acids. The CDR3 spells CASSANRGYGGYTF. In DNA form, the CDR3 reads TGCGCCAGCAGTGCCAACAGGGGCTACGGTGGCTACACCTTC.

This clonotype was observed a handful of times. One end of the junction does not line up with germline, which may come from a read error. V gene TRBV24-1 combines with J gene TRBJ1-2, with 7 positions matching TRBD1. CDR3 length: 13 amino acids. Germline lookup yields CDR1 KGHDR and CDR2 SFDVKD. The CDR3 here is CASSDNRGNGYTF. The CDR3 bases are TGTGCCAGCAGTGATAACAGGGGAAATGGCTACACCTTC.

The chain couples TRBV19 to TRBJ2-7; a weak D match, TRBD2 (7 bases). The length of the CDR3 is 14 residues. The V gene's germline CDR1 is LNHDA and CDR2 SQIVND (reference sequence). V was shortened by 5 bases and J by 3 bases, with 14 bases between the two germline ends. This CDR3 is CASSEGGGLYEQYF. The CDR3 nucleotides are TGTGCCAGTAGTGAGGGGGGGGGGCTCTACGAGCAGTACTTC. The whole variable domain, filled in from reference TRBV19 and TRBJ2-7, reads DGGITQSPKYLFRKEGQNVTLSCEQNLNHDAMYWYRQDPGQGLRLIYYSQIVNDFQKGDIAEGYSVSREKKESFPLTVTSAQKNPTAFYLCASSEGGGLYEQYFGPGTRLTVT.

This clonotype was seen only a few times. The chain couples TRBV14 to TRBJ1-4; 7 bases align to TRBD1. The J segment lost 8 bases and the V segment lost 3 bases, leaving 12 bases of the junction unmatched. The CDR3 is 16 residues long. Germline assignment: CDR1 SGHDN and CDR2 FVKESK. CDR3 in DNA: TGTGCCAGCAGCCAGTCAGAAGGGGGCTGGAGCGAAAAACTGTTTTTT. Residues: CASSQSEGGWSEKLFF.

CDR3 in DNA: TGTGCCAGCAGCTTAGCGCTCGGGCCCCTCAGTCAGCCCCAGCATTTT. Its protein is CASSLALGPLSQPQHF. The chain is built from TRBV7-2 and TRBJ1-5; D is undetermined. The CDR3 length is 16 residues. The V gene's germline CDR1 is SGHTA and CDR2 FQGNSA. The V end lost 0 bases, the J end lost 6 bases, and 15 bases lay between the germline ends. The whole variable domain, remainder taken from reference TRBV7-2 and TRBJ1-5, is GAGVSQSPSNKVTEKGKDVELRCDPISGHTALYWYRQSLGQGLEFLIYFQGNSAPDKSGLPSDRFSAERTGGSVSTLTIQRTQQEDSAVYLCASSLALGPLSQPQHFGDGTRLSIL.

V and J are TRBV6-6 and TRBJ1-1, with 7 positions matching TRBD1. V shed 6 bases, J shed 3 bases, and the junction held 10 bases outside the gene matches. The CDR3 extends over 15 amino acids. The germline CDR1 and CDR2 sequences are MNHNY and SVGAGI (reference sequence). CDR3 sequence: CASRHGQVGYTEAFF. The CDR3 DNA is TGTGCCAGCAGACACGGACAGGTGGGTTACACTGAAGCTTTCTTT.

CDR3 region: CATSSPDRATANYGYTF. Here the CDR3 DNA reads TGTGCCACCAGCAGCCCGGACAGGGCGACAGCTAACTATGGCTACACCTTC. V gene TRBV15 combines with J gene TRBJ1-2, with 8 positions matching TRBD1. This CDR3 is built from 17 residues. V dropped 3 bases and J dropped 0; count of bases not matched to a gene: 9. Germline V gives CDR1 LNHNV, CDR2 YYDKDF (reference sequence).

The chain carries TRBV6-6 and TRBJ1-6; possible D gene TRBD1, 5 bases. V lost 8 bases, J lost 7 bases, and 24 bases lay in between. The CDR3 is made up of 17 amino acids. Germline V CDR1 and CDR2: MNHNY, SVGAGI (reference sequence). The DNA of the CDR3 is TGTGCCAGCCGTCCGGGGACGAGGTATATCCCGAATTCACCCCTCCACTTT. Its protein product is CASRPGTRYIPNSPLHF.

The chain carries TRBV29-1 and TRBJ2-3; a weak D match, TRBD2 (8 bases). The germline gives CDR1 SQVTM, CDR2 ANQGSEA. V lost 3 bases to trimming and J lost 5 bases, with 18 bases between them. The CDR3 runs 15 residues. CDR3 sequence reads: CSVDGTAGVIDTQYF. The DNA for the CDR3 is TGCAGCGTTGATGGGACAGCGGGAGTCATAGATACGCAGTATTTT.

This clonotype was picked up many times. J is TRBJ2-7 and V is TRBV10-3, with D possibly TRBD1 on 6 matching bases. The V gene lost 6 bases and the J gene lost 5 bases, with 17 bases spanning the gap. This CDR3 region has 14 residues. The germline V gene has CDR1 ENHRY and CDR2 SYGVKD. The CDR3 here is CAIRTTGSTDEQYF. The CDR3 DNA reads TGTGCCATCAGAACTACAGGGTCTACCGACGAGCAGTACTTC.

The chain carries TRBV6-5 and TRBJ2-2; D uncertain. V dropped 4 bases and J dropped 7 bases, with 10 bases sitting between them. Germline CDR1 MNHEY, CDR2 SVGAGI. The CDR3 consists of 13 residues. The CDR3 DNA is TGTGCCAGCAGTTCCTTAGTGTACGGGGAGCTGTTTTTT. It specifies CASSSLVYGELFF.